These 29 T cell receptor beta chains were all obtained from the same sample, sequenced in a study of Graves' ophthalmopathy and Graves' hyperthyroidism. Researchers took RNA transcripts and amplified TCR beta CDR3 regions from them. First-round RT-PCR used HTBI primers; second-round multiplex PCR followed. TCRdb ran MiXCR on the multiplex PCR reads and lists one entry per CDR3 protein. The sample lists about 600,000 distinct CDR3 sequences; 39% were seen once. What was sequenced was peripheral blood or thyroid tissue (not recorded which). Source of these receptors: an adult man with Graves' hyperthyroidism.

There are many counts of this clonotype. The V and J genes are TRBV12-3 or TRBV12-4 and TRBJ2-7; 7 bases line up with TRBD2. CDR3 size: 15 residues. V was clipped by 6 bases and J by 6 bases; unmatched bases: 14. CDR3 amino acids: CASSYLGGRLREQYF. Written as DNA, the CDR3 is TGTGCCAGCAGCTACCTCGGGGGGAGGTTGCGCGAGCAGTACTTC.

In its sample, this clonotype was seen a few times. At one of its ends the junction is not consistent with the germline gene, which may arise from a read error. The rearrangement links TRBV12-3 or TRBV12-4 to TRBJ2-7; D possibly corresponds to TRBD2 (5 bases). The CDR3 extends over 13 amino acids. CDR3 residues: CASRTGLEYGQYF. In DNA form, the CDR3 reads TGTGCCAGCCGGACTGGCCTGGAGTACGGGCAGTACTTC.

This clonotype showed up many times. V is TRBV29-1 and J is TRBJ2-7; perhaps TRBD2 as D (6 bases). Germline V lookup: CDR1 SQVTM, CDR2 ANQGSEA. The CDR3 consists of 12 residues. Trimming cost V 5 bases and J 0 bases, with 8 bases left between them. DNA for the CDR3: TGCAGCGTTACCGGGAGCTCCTACGAGCAGTACTTC. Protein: CSVTGSSYEQYF.

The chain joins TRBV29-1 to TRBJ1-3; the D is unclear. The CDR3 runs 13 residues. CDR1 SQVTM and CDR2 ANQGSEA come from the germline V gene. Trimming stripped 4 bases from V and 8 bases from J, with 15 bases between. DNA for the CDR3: TGCAGCGTTGCGTGGGCAGCAAGATACACCATATATTTT. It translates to CSVAWAARYTIYF.

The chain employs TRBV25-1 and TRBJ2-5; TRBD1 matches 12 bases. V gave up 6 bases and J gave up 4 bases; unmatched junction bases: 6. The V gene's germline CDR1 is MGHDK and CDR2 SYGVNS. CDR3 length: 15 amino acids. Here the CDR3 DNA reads TGTGCCAGCAGACCGGGACAGGGGGCCGGAGAGACCCAGTACTTC. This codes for CASRPGQGAGETQYF.

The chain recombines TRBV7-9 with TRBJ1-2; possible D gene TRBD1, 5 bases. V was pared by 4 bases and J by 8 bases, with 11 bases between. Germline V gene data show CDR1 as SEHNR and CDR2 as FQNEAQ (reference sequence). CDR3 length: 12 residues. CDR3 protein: CASSWGNGGYTF. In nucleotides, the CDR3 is TGTGCCAGCAGCTGGGGGAACGGGGGCTACACCTTC.

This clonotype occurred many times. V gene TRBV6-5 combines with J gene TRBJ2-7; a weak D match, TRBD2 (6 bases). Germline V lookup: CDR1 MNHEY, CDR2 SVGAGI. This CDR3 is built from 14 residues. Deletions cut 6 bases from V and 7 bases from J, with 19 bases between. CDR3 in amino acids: CASRARDSIQEQYF. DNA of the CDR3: TGTGCCAGCAGGGCGAGGGACTCCATACAAGAGCAGTACTTC.

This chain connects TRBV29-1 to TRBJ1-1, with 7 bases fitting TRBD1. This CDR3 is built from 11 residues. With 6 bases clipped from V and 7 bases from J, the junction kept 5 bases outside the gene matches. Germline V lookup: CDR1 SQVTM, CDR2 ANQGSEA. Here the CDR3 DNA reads TGCAGCGTACGACAGGGCATTGAAGCTTTCTTT. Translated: CSVRQGIEAFF.

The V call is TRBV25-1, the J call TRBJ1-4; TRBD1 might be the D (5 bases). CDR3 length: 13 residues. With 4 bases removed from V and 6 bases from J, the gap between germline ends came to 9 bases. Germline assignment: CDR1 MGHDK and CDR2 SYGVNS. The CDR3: CASSARGYEKLFF. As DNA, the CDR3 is TGTGCCAGCAGTGCCCGGGGGTATGAAAAACTGTTTTTT.

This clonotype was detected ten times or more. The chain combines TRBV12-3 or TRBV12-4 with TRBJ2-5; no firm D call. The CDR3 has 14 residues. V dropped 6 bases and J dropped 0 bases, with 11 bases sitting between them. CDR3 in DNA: TGTGCCAGCAGAGGTAGAGCATACCAAGAGACCCAGTACTTC. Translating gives CASRGRAYQETQYF.

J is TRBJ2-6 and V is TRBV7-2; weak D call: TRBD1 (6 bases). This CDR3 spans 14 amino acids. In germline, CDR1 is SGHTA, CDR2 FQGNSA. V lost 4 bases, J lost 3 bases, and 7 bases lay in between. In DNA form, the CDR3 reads TGTGCCAGCAGCTCACAGGGTGGGGCCAACGTCCTGACTTTC. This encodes CASSSQGGANVLTF.

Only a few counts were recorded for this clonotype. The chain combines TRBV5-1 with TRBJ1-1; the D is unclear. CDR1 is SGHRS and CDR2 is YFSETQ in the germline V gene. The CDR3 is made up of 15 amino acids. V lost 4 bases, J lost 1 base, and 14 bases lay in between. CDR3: CASSDRGRGNTEAFF. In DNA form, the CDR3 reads TGCGCCAGCAGCGACCGGGGTCGCGGGAACACTGAAGCTTTCTTT.

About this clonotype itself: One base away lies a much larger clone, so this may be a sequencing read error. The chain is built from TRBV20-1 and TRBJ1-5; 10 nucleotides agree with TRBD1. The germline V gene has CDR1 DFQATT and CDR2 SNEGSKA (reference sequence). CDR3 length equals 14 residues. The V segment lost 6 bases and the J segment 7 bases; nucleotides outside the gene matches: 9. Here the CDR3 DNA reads TGCAGTGCGAGCCTCGGACAGGGGGAACAGCCCCAGCATTTT. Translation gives CSASLGQGEQPQHF.

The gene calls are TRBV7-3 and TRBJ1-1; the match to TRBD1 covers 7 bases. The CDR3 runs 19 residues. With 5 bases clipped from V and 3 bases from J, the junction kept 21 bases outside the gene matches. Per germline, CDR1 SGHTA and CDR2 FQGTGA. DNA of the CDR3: TGTGCCAGCAGCCTCCCCCTCGACAGGGTAAAAGAGGGGGACACTGAAGCTTTCTTT. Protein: CASSLPLDRVKEGDTEAFF.

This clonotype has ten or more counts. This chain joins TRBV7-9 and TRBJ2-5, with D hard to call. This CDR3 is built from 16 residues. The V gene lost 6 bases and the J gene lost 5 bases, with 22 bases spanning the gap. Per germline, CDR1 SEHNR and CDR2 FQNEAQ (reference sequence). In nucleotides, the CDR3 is TGTGCCAGCAGTCGACAAGTCGGCAGGATAGGGGAGACCCAGTACTTC. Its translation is CASSRQVGRIGETQYF.

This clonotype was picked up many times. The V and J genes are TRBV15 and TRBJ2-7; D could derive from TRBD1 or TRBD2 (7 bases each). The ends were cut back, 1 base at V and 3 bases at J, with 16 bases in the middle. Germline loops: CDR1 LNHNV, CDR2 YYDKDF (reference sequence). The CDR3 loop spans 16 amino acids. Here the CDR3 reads CATSRAGAGGGYEQYF. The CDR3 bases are TGTGCCACCAGCAGAGCGGGGGCAGGGGGGGGCTACGAGCAGTACTTC.

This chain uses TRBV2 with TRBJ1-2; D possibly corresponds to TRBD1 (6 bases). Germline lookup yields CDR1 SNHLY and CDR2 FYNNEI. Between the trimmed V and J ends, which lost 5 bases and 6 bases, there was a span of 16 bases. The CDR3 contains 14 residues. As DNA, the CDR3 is TGTGCCAGCAGTCAGGCCCGGGGGGGCGATGGCTACACCTTC. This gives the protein CASSQARGGDGYTF.

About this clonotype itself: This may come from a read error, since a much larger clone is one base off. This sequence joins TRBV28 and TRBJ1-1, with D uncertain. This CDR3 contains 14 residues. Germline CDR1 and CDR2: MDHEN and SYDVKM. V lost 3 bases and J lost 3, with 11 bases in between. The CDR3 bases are TGTGCCAGCAGTTTGGGTAGACGCTACACTGAAGCTTTCTTT. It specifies CASSLGRRYTEAFF.

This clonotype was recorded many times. CDR3 nucleotide sequence: TGTGCCACCAGTGACCAGGACAGGGACGAGGAGACCCAGTACTTC. Its translation: CATSDQDRDEETQYF. The rearrangement links TRBV24-1 to TRBJ2-5, with 8 bases lining up with TRBD1. The CDR3 has 15 amino acids. Germline assignment: CDR1 KGHDR and CDR2 SFDVKD. V gave up 4 bases and J gave up 5 bases; unmatched junction bases: 8.

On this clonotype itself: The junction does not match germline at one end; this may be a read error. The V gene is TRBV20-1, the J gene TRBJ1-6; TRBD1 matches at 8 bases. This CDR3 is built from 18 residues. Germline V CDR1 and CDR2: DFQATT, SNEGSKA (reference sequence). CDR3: CSARAGVGQGLRNSPLYF. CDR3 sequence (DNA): TGCAGTGCTAGAGCGGGGGTTGGACAGGGTTTACGTAATTCACCCCTCTACTTT.

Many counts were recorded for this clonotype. CDR3 sequence: CASSFYQFEAFF. In DNA form, the CDR3 reads TGTGCCAGCAGCTTCTATCAATTTGAAGCTTTCTTT. The gene calls are TRBV7-2 and TRBJ1-1; no clear D. CDR1 and CDR2 from the germline V gene are SGHTA and FQGNSA. The V end lost 3 bases, the J end lost 7 bases, and 9 bases lay between the germline ends. The CDR3 loop spans 12 amino acids. Using reference TRBV7-2 and TRBJ1-1 for the parts outside the CDR3, the full variable domain is GAGVSQSPSNKVTEKGKDVELRCDPISGHTALYWYRQSLGQGLEFLIYFQGNSAPDKSGLPSDRFSAERTGGSVSTLTIQRTQQEDSAVYLCASSFYQFEAFFGQGTRLTVV.

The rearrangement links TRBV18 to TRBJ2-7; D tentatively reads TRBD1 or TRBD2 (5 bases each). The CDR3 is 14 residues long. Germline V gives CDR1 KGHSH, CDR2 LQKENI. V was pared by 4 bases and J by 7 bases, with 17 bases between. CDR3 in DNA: TGTGCCAGCTCACTCGGTGGGACCTCAGGGGAGCAGTACTTC. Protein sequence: CASSLGGTSGEQYF.

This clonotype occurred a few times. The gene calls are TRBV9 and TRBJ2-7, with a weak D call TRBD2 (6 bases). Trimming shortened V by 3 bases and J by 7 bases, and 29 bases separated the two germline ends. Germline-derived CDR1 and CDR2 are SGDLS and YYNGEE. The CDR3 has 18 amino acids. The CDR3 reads CASSAGAPGENVRGEQYF. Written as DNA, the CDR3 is TGTGCCAGCAGCGCGGGAGCCCCGGGCGAAAATGTCCGGGGAGAGCAGTACTTC.

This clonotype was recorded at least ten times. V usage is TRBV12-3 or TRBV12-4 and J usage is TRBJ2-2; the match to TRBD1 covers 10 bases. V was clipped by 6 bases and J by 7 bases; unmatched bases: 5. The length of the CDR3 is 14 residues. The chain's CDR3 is CASSGQGVSGELFF. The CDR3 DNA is TGTGCCAGCAGCGGACAGGGGGTCAGCGGGGAGCTGTTTTTT.

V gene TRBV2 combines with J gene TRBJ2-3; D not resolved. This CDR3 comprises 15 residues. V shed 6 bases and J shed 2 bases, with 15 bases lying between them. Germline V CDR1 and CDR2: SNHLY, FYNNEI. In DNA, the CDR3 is TGTGCCAGCAGAACACCACTCACGAACACAGATACGCAGTATTTT. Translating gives CASRTPLTNTDTQYF.

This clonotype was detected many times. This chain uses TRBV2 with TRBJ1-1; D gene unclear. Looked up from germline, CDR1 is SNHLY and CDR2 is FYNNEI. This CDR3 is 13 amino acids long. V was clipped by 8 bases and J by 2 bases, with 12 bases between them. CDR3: CASLDLLNTEAFF. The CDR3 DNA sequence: TGTGCCAGCCTGGACCTCCTTAACACTGAAGCTTTCTTT.

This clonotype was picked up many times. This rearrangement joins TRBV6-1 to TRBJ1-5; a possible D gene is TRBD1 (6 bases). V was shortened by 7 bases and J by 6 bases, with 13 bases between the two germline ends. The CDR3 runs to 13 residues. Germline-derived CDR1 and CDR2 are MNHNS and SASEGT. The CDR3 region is CASTPGAGQPQHF. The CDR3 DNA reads TGTGCCAGCACGCCAGGGGCAGGTCAGCCCCAGCATTTT.

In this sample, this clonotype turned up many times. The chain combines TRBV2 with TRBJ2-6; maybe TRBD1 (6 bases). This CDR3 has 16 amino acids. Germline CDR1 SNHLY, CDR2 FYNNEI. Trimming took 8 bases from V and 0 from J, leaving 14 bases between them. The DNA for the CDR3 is TGTGCCAGCGGTCAGGACAGATTCTCTGGGGCCAACGTCCTGACTTTC. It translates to CASGQDRFSGANVLTF.

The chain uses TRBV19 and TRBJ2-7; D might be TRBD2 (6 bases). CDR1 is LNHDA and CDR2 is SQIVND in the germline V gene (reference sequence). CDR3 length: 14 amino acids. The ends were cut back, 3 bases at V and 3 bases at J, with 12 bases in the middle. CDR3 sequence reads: CASSIGLRDYEQYF. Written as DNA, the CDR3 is TGTGCCAGTAGTATTGGCTTGCGGGACTACGAGCAGTACTTC.